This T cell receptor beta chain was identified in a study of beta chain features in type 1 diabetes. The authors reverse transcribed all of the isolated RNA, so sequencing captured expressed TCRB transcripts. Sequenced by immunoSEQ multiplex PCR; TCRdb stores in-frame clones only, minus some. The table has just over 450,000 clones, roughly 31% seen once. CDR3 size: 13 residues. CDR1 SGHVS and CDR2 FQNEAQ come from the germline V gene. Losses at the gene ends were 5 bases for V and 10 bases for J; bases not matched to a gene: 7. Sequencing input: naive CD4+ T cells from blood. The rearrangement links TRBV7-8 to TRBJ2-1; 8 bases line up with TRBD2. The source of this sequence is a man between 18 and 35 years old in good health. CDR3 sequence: CASSRTSFGEQFF. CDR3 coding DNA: TGTGCCAGCAGCCGGACTAGCTTCGGCGAGCAGTTCTTC.